In its sample, the clone carrying this TCR beta chain was seen a few times. Antigen: not known. This record belongs to a study of OX40 agonist ivuxolimab in advanced cancers. Overall study: In this cohort, patients received ivuxolimab, an agonistic anti-OX40 (CD134) antibody. Study-wide findings and caveats: Among the lowest peripheral clonal expansion occurred in 0.1-3.0 mg/kg partial responders.

Unmatched junction bases numbered 11, after V lost 5 bases and J lost 6 bases. The V gene's germline CDR1 is SQVTM and CDR2 ANQGSEA. The CDR3 covers 14 residues. Libraries were prepared by immunoSEQ multiplex PCR; TCRdb keeps only in-frame clonotypes and omits some of them. The repertoire holds about 69,000 clones, with 60% to 85% as singletons. Sequenced material: CD4+ or CD8+ T cells sorted from blood, taken in a trial of the OX40 agonist ivuxolimab. This receptor was taken from an adult with an advanced solid tumor such as melanoma, head and neck, liver or kidney cancer. The chain links TRBV29-1 to TRBJ1-2; 8 positions match TRBD1. CDR3 region: CSVYSTGQGHGYTF. The CDR3 DNA is TGCAGCGTTTATTCTACCGGACAGGGCCATGGCTACACCTTC.